This entry lists 29 T cell receptor beta chains sequenced from one sample in a study of T cells expressing NK-cell markers (TCRdb year 2020). Preparation of the library involved 5' RACE. TCRdb names Illumina HiSeq 2000 as the instrument used. Through TCRdb reprocessing, the reads give one entry per CDR3 protein sequence; DNA is omitted. The table for this sample shows about 550,000 distinct CDR3 sequences. The ten largest make up roughly 3.6% of the sample. The specimen sequenced was blood T cells: a sorted CD56 or NKG2C T cell subset, CD4+ or CD8+ T cells, or bulk PBMC T cells (not recorded which). The origin of the receptors is a man younger than 35 in good health. Donor details come from another sample of the same person, matched by shared clones.

The chain carries TRBV15 and TRBJ2-5; the D call from TCRdb, TRBD1, cannot be confirmed without DNA. CDR3 size: 20 residues. Per the germline V gene, CDR1 is LNHNV and CDR2 is YYDKDF (reference sequence). The CDR3 is CATSRGTGGGSRVGQETQYF.

The J gene is TRBJ2-1, the V gene TRBV29-1. This CDR3 region has 12 residues. Germline-derived CDR1 and CDR2 are SQVTM and ANQGSEA. CDR3 sequence: CSVASSAWEQFF.

V and J are TRBV27 and TRBJ2-4; TCRdb picks TRBD1, but there is no DNA to check that call. Per the germline V gene, CDR1 is MNHEY and CDR2 is SMNVEV (reference sequence). The CDR3 covers 14 residues. The CDR3: CASSFGTDLNIQYF.

J is TRBJ2-5 and V is TRBV7-2; the TCRdb D gene call, TRBD1, has no DNA to confirm it. Germline CDR1 reads SGHTA; CDR2 reads FQGNSA. The CDR3 sequence is 16 residues long. CDR3 amino acids: CASSIRGWGMVETQYF.

The chain carries TRBV27 and TRBJ2-5; checking the TCRdb D call of TRBD2 is not possible without DNA. Looked up from germline, CDR1 is MNHEY and CDR2 is SMNVEV (reference sequence). This CDR3 is 19 amino acids long. The CDR3 loop is CASSSLRGGLAGAEETQYF.

The chain recombines TRBV13 with TRBJ2-3; TCRdb designates TRBD1, a call that cannot be tested without DNA. Germline CDR1 and CDR2: PRHDT and FYEKMQ (reference sequence). The CDR3 extends over 14 amino acids. The CDR3 spells CASSAPVAGAPQYF.

The V gene is TRBV19, the J gene TRBJ2-1; TCRdb names TRBD2, which stays unverified in the absence of DNA. The CDR3 has 13 amino acids. Looked up from germline, CDR1 is LNHDA and CDR2 is SQIVND (reference sequence). The CDR3 protein is CASSGSGRNEQFF.

The chain uses TRBV20-1 and TRBJ2-7; TCRdb gives TRBD2 as the D gene, but with no DNA this cannot be confirmed. Germline V gene data show CDR1 as DFQATT and CDR2 as SNEGSKA (reference sequence). CDR3 size: 14 residues. Here the CDR3 reads CSARTGPLVSEQYF.

This chain links TRBV3-1 with TRBJ2-3; TCRdb returns TRBD2, unconfirmable since there is no DNA. This CDR3 is built from 19 residues. Germline V CDR1 and CDR2: LGHDT, YNNKEL (reference sequence). The chain's CDR3 is CASSQLHIQLAGGVNTQYF.

The chain links TRBV20-1 to TRBJ2-5; TCRdb's D call, TRBD2, is unchecked because there is no DNA. CDR1 DFQATT and CDR2 SNEGSKA come from the germline V gene (reference sequence). This CDR3 has 14 amino acids. CDR3 region: CSVGRESVRETQYF.

The rearrangement uses TRBV28 and TRBJ2-7; the TCRdb call, TRBD2, lacks DNA for checking. The CDR3 has 17 residues. CDR1 is MDHEN and CDR2 is SYDVKM in the germline V gene. CDR3 amino acids: CASSPGTSGRGVYEQYF.

The rearrangement links TRBV12-3 or TRBV12-4 to TRBJ2-1; TCRdb calls TRBD1, which cannot be checked without DNA. The CDR3 covers 17 residues. The CDR3 loop is CASSFGSPDRANNEQFF.

The genes are TRBV7-6 and TRBJ2-1; absent DNA, TCRdb's TRBD2 call cannot be checked. Germline CDR1 reads SGHVS; CDR2 reads FNYEAQ. The CDR3 sequence is 12 residues long. The CDR3 sequence is CASSPEVNEQFF.

The rearrangement links TRBV28 to TRBJ2-7. The CDR3 spans 13 residues. Germline V gene data show CDR1 as MDHEN and CDR2 as SYDVKM. The CDR3 loop is CASNLVGIYEQYF.

The chain has TRBV25-1 and TRBJ1-2; no DNA is available, so the TRBD1 call from TCRdb remains unchecked. This CDR3 contains 16 residues. Per germline, CDR1 MGHDK and CDR2 SYGVNS. The CDR3 is CASSEWRGRVEDGYTF.

V usage is TRBV12-3 or TRBV12-4 and J usage is TRBJ1-1; TCRdb proposes TRBD1, but this gene call is untestable without DNA. The CDR3 totals 15 residues. The CDR3 reads CASSREQGIGTEAFF.

V gene TRBV11-3 combines with J gene TRBJ2-3; TCRdb gives TRBD1 as the D gene, but with no DNA this cannot be confirmed. Germline values: CDR1 SGHNT, CDR2 YENEEA. The length of the CDR3 is 15 residues. CDR3 sequence reads: CASSPMGGTTDTQYF.

The chain employs TRBV7-8 and TRBJ2-3; TCRdb's assignment of TRBD1 cannot be checked, as there is no DNA. The germline V gene has CDR1 SGHVS and CDR2 FQNEAQ. The CDR3 covers 16 residues. The CDR3 spells CASTQGAGMGTDTQYF.

The rearrangement links TRBV20-1 to TRBJ2-5. Germline CDR1 is DFQATT and CDR2 is SNEGSKA (reference sequence). CDR3 length: 13 amino acids. CDR3 in amino acids: CSASGRPQETQYF.

The chain has TRBV2 and TRBJ2-5. Germline V gene sequence: CDR1 SNHLY, CDR2 FYNNEI. The CDR3 consists of 13 residues. The chain's CDR3 is CASSGGSQETQYF. Variable domain in full (rest from reference TRBV2 and TRBJ2-5): EPEVTQTPSHQVTQMGQEVILRCVPISNHLYFYWYRQILGQKVEFLVSFYNNEISEKSEIFDDQFSVERPDGSNFTLKIRSTKLEDSAMYFCASSGGSQETQYFGPGTRLLVL.

The chain carries TRBV12-3 or TRBV12-4 and TRBJ1-1; TCRdb reports TRBD1, a call that lacks DNA to check it against. The CDR3 is 13 amino acids. The CDR3 spells CASTLRQNTEAFF.

This rearrangement joins TRBV12-3 or TRBV12-4 to TRBJ2-5; lacking DNA, the TRBD1 call made by TCRdb goes unchecked. This CDR3 is 14 amino acids long. The CDR3 is CASSPGAGRETQYF.

This CDR3 is CASSLGTGPKGPQHF. The rearrangement links TRBV7-6 to TRBJ1-5; the TCRdb D gene call, TRBD1, has no DNA to confirm it. Per the germline V gene, CDR1 is SGHVS and CDR2 is FNYEAQ. The CDR3 runs to 15 residues.

The CDR3 is CSARFEGDGETQYF. The chain links TRBV20-1 to TRBJ2-5; absent DNA, TCRdb's TRBD2 call cannot be checked. The CDR3 is 14 amino acids. Germline loops: CDR1 DFQATT, CDR2 SNEGSKA (reference sequence).

The chain uses TRBV27 and TRBJ1-6; as DNA is missing, the TRBD1 call by TCRdb cannot be tested. CDR1 and CDR2 (germline): MNHEY, SMNVEV (reference sequence). CDR3 size: 15 residues. Here the CDR3 reads CASSPGGPLNSPLHF.

This chain uses TRBV18 with TRBJ2-7; TCRdb calls TRBD2, which cannot be checked without DNA. The CDR3 runs 14 residues. Germline CDR1 KGHSH, CDR2 LQKENI. The CDR3 protein is CASSSGLNPNEQYF.

The chain employs TRBV12-3 or TRBV12-4 and TRBJ1-5. The CDR3 consists of 13 residues. CDR3 sequence: CASSGRAGQPQHF.

V gene TRBV5-1 combines with J gene TRBJ2-5; checking the TCRdb D call of TRBD2 is not possible without DNA. From germline, CDR1 is SGHRS and CDR2 YFSETQ. The CDR3 is 15 amino acids. CDR3 loop: CASSQIAGGQETQYF.

This chain joins TRBV7-9 and TRBJ2-7; absent DNA, TCRdb's TRBD1 call cannot be checked. CDR3 length equals 16 residues. The germline V gene encodes CDR1 SEHNR and CDR2 FQNEAQ (reference sequence). The CDR3 sequence: CASSLEEGAHAWEQYF.